This T cell receptor (beta chain) came from a study of shared clonotypes between healthy human individuals. Trimming took 5 bases from V and 2 from J, leaving 13 bases between them. The CDR3 spans 15 residues. The assay was immunoSEQ multiplex PCR, and TCRdb's table has in-frame clones only and misses some. Here the sample spans more than 2 million clones, 80% to 95% being singletons. Naive CD8 populations comprised CD45RO-negative cells positively selected for CCR7, excluding terminally differentiated effector memory CD45RA+ cells. The sample was naive CD8+ T cells from PBMCs. The sequence was collected from a man younger than 35 in good health. Some clones in this sample may be carry-over from other donors' samples. This sequence joins TRBV23-1 and TRBJ1-3; D gene unclear. TRBV23-1 is filed as an ORF, its function uncertain. CDR3 in DNA: TGCGCCAGCAGTGCCACGGAGAGGCCTGGAAACACCATATATTTT. Translated: CASSATERPGNTIYF.